The clone carrying this T cell receptor (beta chain) was seen once. While infection was still active, Seattle patients were enrolled and then followed longitudinally. The source of the sample is a study of blood T cell repertoires in COVID-19. Whole-study context: Whether acute or convalescent, the COVID-19 samples came from the United States, Italy and Spain. Sources were T cells, B-cell-depleted T cells, or PBMCs; the material itself was cDNA or gDNA.

The CDR3 length is 14 residues. CDR1 and CDR2 from the germline V gene are MNHEY and SVGEGT. Trimming cost V 4 bases and J 1 base, with 7 bases left between them. In the original analysis: Amplifying reference gene primers gave estimates of nucleated cell counts. Sequencing used immunoSEQ multiplex PCR; TCRdb keeps in-frame clones, though not all of them. Clonal size and the V and J genes are those of that table, whereas D and trimming came from the DNA. The sample includes about 64,000 clones, approximately 88% of them seen just once. V usage is TRBV6-2 or TRBV6-3 and J usage is TRBJ2-2; tentative D call: TRBD1 (6 bases). The specimen was peripheral blood. The clonotype comes from a woman aged 60 to 75 with COVID-19, enrolled during active disease. The CDR3 DNA follows: TGTGCCAGCAGTTTGGGACAGAACACCGGGGAGCTGTTTTTT. Its protein product is CASSLGQNTGELFF.